This T cell receptor (beta chain) was identified during a study of blood T cells in healthy people across ages. Overall study findings and caveats: The lack of PBMC sorting stopped any conclusive naive versus antigen-experienced comparison.

Then a second PCR, running about 6 to 11 cycles, was carried out with a sample-barcoded 5' primer and a J-beta primer mix. Each CDR3 protein is one row after TCRdb ran MiXCR on the 5' RACE reads. The table records 1.5 million to 1.8 million distinct CDR3 sequences, approximately 39% of them present only once. In its sample, this clonotype was seen a few times. Its specificity is unknown. This CDR3 has 12 amino acids. Trimming left V 0 bases short and J 10 bases short, with 6 bases between. Germline V gene sequence: CDR1 MGHRA, CDR2 YSYEKL. The rearrangement joins TRBV4-1 to TRBJ1-4, with D uncertain. The TCR originated in a woman aged 18-29 years in good health. The sequenced material came from blood. The CDR3: CASSQDSGKLFF. Written as DNA, the CDR3 is TGCGCCAGCAGCCAAGATTCTGGAAAACTGTTTTTT.